This TCR beta chain comes out of a study of CD8 T cells in ankylosing spondylitis. Study-wide results and caveats: Disease-associated clones were reportedly significantly overrepresented in matched ankylosing spondylitis synovial fluid. Within ankylosing spondylitis blood, a TCR beta motif made up of eight or nine highly homologous variants appeared to be characteristic.

The sample holds many counts of this clonotype. What it binds is unknown. MiXCR was run by TCRdb on the 5' RACE reads, yielding one entry per CDR3 protein. The sample has about 42,000 distinct CDR3 sequences, around 3.8% seen once; the top ten hold roughly 4%. Trimming at V came to 3 bases and at J to 6 bases, leaving 5 bases not matched to a gene. This CDR3 is built from 13 residues. Germline V CDR1 and CDR2: SGDLS, YYNGEE. Sequencing was done on a sample of blood, either unsorted or a sorted T cell fraction (not recorded which). The clonotype originates from a female donor with ankylosing spondylitis or in good health (not recorded which). The gene calls are TRBV9 and TRBJ2-7; 8 nucleotides agree with TRBD1. This chain's CDR3 is CASSAYDRGEQYF. CDR3 coding DNA: TGTGCCAGCAGCGCCTATGACAGGGGCGAGCAGTACTTC.